This T cell receptor beta chain comes out of a study of early T cells in non-severe SARS-CoV-2 infection. A single count supports this clonotype. TCRdb reprocessed the 5' RACE reads with MiXCR, giving one entry per CDR3 protein. Here the sample spans approximately 50,000 distinct CDR3 sequences, about 10% being singletons. V lost 2 bases to trimming and J lost 4 bases; unmatched junction nucleotides: 4. Germline loops: CDR1 MGHDK, CDR2 SYGVNS. The CDR3 is 16 residues long. The chain carries TRBV25-1 and TRBJ2-2; 10 positions agree with TRBD1. This clonotype was obtained from an adult who was a healthcare worker with PCR-confirmed SARS-CoV-2 infection or an uninfected control (not recorded which). Material for sequencing was whole blood. Here the CDR3 reads CASSEPGQGITGELFF. The CDR3, as DNA: TGTGCCAGCAGTGAACCGGGACAGGGGATCACCGGGGAGCTGTTTTTT.